This paragraph covers one TCR beta chain sequence. Its specificity is not known. This specimen comes from a study of T cells in Graves' hyperthyroidism and ophthalmopathy. Study-wide results and caveats: Stable hyperthyroidism and ophthalmopathy were separated using 13 V-J signatures. Most clonotypes expanded in the thyroid (above 0.001) were also present in blood.

Germline V lookup: CDR1 SGHRS, CDR2 YFSETQ. The V segment lost 4 bases and the J segment 1 base; nucleotides outside the gene matches: 9. The CDR3 is made up of 18 amino acids. The CDR3 regions of TCR beta were amplified from RNA transcripts. The primer set for the first-round RT-PCR of the TCR CDR3 was HTBI. One entry per CDR3 protein, called by TCRdb with MiXCR from the multiplex PCR reads. Here the sample spans 300,000 or so distinct CDR3 sequences, 16% being singletons. If no ophthalmopathy progression occurred within 18 months, Graves' hyperthyroidism was stable. Researchers barred patients who had uncontrolled infection, other autoimmune disease, pregnancy or lactation.

The TCR was taken from a man aged 25 to 45 with Graves' hyperthyroidism. The sample consisted of blood. This chain joins TRBV5-1 and TRBJ2-6, with 9 bases matching TRBD1. Here the CDR3 reads CASSPGDREDSGANVLTF. As DNA, the CDR3 is TGCGCCAGCAGCCCGGGGGACAGGGAGGATTCTGGGGCCAACGTCCTGACTTTC.